The subject of this entry is one T cell receptor (beta chain). Its matching antigen is unknown. This entry belongs to a study of cytotoxic CD8 clonotypes in ibrutinib-treated CLL. Study overall: Investigators collected response samples after a median about twelve months of treatment, range 6 to 36. A mean of around 270,000 productive templates and approximately 100,000 productive rearrangements was obtained per sample. Study findings and constraints: Public clonotypes (which were uncommon) either contracted or remained stable on treatment.

The planned depth of sequencing spanned 1 in 200,000 to 1 in 1 million T cells. Using immunoSEQ multiplex PCR, the repertoire was profiled, and TCRdb retains in-frame clones only, with some absent. This sample has just over 200,000 clones, with about four fifths found just once. The CDR3 is 16 residues long. Germline lookup yields CDR1 MGHRA and CDR2 YSYEKL. V was cut by 0 bases and J by 0 bases, with 11 bases left in between. The origin of this receptor is a human donor with chronic lymphocytic leukemia. J is TRBJ1-2 and V is TRBV4-1, with a tentative D call TRBD1 (5 bases). The input for sequencing was PBMCs, taken after 12 months of ibrutinib treatment. The CDR3 DNA reads TGCGCCAGCAGCCAAGATTCCCAGGGACCTAACTATGGCTACACCTTC. It codes for CASSQDSQGPNYGYTF.